A selection of T cell receptor beta chains follows, all from one sample in a study of T cell responses to AZD1222 COVID-19 vaccine. Measured with immunoSEQ multiplex PCR; TCRdb has only the in-frame clones, and not every one. The table has about 110,000 clones, roughly 91% seen once. Sample: peripheral blood, taken 28 days after the second AZD1222 dose. The source is an adult who received the AZD1222 COVID-19 vaccine. CDR3s include the opening cysteine and the closing phenylalanine or tryptophan. The D gene is left open where the match is weak. The listing skips clone size in some rows; elsewhere it reads once, few, many or a size class.

size: .; V: TRBV2; D: .; J: TRBJ2-7; CDR3: CASSETPGRRTYEQYF; DNA: TGTGCCAGCAGTGAAACGCCGGGGCGAAGGACCTACGAGCAGTACTTC
size: .; V: TRBV4-3; D: .; J: TRBJ1-2; CDR3: CASSQDGRGEQPNYGYTF; DNA: TGCGCCAGCAGCCAAGATGGTCGCGGAGAACAACCTAACTATGGCTACACCTTC
size: .; V: TRBV18; D: .; J: TRBJ1-1; CDR3: CASSASRGVGTEAFF; DNA: TGTGCCAGCTCAGCAAGTAGGGGAGTAGGCACTGAAGCTTTCTTT
size: few; V: TRBV9; D: TRBD1; J: TRBJ1-1; CDR3: CASTPGDRREGAFF; DNA: TGTGCCAGCACCCCAGGGGACAGGCGTGAGGGGGCTTTCTTT
size: .; V: TRBV10-3; D: .; J: TRBJ2-7; CDR3: CAINSRESYEQYF; DNA: TGTGCCATCAACTCCAGGGAATCCTACGAGCAGTACTTC
size: .; V: TRBV7-9; D: TRBD1; J: TRBJ1-2; CDR3: CASSPPGQLYGYTF; DNA: TGTGCCAGCAGTCCGCCGGGACAGCTTTATGGCTACACCTTC
size: .; V: TRBV30; D: .; J: TRBJ1-1; CDR3: CAWSVRGPMNTEAFF; DNA: TGTGCCTGGAGTGTACGGGGTCCGATGAACACTGAAGCTTTCTTT
size: once; V: TRBV6-5; D: .; J: TRBJ1-2; CDR3: CASSLDMNYGYTF; DNA: TGTGCCAGCAGTTTAGACATGAACTATGGCTACACCTTC
size: .; V: TRBV15; D: .; J: TRBJ1-2; CDR3: CATSRDRQYYGYTF; DNA: TGTGCCACCAGCAGAGATCGCCAGTACTATGGCTACACCTTC
size: .; V: TRBV19; D: TRBD1; J: TRBJ1-5; CDR3: CASSVHRQGVQPQHF; DNA: TGTGCCAGTAGTGTCCACCGACAGGGCGTTCAGCCCCAGCATTTT
size: .; V: TRBV6-5; D: TRBD2; J: TRBJ2-3; CDR3: CASSRSGGKTDTQYF; DNA: TGTGCCAGCAGTCGTAGCGGGGGGAAAACAGATACGCAGTATTTT
size: .; V: TRBV6-5; D: .; J: TRBJ2-7; CDR3: CASSSPGRVSYEQYF; DNA: TGTGCCAGCAGTTCCCCCGGCCGGGTCTCCTACGAGCAGTACTTC
size: .; V: TRBV2; D: .; J: TRBJ1-2; CDR3: CARSPSMGDYGYTF; DNA: TGTGCCAGGTCCCCCTCAATGGGAGACTATGGCTACACCTTC
size: once; V: TRBV7-2; D: .; J: TRBJ1-6; CDR3: CASSLRGAESYSPLHF; DNA: TGTGCCAGCAGCTTAAGGGGGGCTGAGAGCTATTCACCCCTCCACTTT
size: .; V: TRBV2; D: TRBD1; J: TRBJ2-7; CDR3: CASSKRGQGTGYEQYF; DNA: TGTGCCAGCAGTAAGAGGGGACAGGGGACAGGCTACGAGCAGTACTTC
size: .; V: TRBV27; D: .; J: TRBJ2-3; CDR3: CASNIQGRTDTQYF; DNA: TGTGCCAGCAACATACAGGGTAGGACAGATACGCAGTATTTT
size: .; V: TRBV4-1; D: .; J: TRBJ2-3; CDR3: CASSQDRGTSTDTQYF; DNA: TGCGCCAGCAGCCAAGACCGGGGGACTAGCACAGATACGCAGTATTTT
size: .; V: TRBV5-1; D: TRBD2; J: TRBJ2-2; CDR3: CASSSLAGGPTGELFF; DNA: TGCGCCAGCAGCTCGCTAGCGGGGGGGCCGACCGGGGAGCTGTTTTTT
size: .; V: TRBV6-2/TRBV6-3; D: .; J: TRBJ2-1; CDR3: CASSLGGGRYNEQFF; DNA: TGTGCCAGCAGCCTTGGGGGGGGCCGTTACAATGAGCAGTTCTTC
size: .; V: TRBV12-3/TRBV12-4; D: TRBD2; J: TRBJ2-1; CDR3: CASCRAGVWEQFF; DNA: TGTGCCAGCTGCCGTGCGGGAGTGTGGGAGCAGTTCTTC
size: .; V: TRBV9; D: TRBD1; J: TRBJ1-1; CDR3: CASSGRQGWSTEAFF; DNA: TGTGCCAGCAGCGGCCGACAGGGCTGGAGCACTGAAGCTTTCTTT
size: .; V: TRBV7-8; D: .; J: TRBJ1-2; CDR3: CASSRVSGQAQYGYTF; DNA: TGTGCCAGCAGCCGGGTTTCCGGGCAGGCTCAATATGGCTACACCTTC
size: .; V: TRBV29-1; D: .; J: TRBJ2-3; CDR3: CSVTGQSTDTQYF; DNA: TGCAGCGTTACCGGACAGAGCACAGATACGCAGTATTTT
size: .; V: TRBV6-5; D: .; J: TRBJ1-1; CDR3: CASSAQENTEAFF; DNA: TGTGCCAGCTCGGCCCAAGAGAACACTGAAGCTTTCTTT